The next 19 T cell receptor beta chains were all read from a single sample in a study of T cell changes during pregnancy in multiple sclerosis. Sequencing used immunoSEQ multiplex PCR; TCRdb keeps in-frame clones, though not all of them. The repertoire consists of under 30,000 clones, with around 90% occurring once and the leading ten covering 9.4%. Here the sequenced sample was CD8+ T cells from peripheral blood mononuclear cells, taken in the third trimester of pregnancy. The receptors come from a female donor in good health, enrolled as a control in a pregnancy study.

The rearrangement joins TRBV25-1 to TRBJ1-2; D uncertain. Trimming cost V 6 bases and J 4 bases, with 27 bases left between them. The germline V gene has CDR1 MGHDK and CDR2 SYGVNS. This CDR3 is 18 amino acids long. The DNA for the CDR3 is TGTGCCAGCAGCTCCCGATGGGGAGGGATCAAGCGGGGCTATGGCTACACCTTC. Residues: CASSSRWGGIKRGYGYTF.

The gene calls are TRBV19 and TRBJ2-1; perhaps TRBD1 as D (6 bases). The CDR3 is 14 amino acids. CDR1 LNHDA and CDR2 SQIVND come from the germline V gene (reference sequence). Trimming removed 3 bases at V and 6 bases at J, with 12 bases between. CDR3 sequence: CASSMVAGANEQFF. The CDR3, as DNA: TGTGCCAGTAGTATGGTGGCAGGGGCCAATGAGCAGTTCTTC.

CDR3 coding DNA: TGCGCCAGCAGAGGCGACAGGGGGGTTGACACCTTC. This gives the protein CASRGDRGVDTF. The chain couples TRBV5-1 to TRBJ1-2; 9 bases match TRBD1. Germline V lookup: CDR1 SGHRS, CDR2 YFSETQ. The CDR3 is 12 residues long. V shed 5 bases, J shed 12 bases, and the junction held 8 bases outside the gene matches. Variable domain in full (rest from reference TRBV5-1 and TRBJ1-2): KAGVTQTPRYLIKTRGQQVTLSCSPISGHRSVSWYQQTPGQGLQFLFEYFSETQRNKGNFPGRFSGRQFSNSRSEMNVSTLELGDSALYLCASRGDRGVDTFGSGTRLTVV.

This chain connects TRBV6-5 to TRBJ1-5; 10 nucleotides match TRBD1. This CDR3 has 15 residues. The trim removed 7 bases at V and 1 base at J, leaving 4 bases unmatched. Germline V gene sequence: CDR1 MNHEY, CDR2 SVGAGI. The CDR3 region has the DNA TGTGCCAGCACCCCGGACAGGGGGAGCAATCAGCCCCAGCATTTT. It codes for CASTPDRGSNQPQHF.

CDR3 residues: CAIRSGRDYQETQYF. For the CDR3, the DNA is TGTGCCATCAGAAGCGGGAGGGACTACCAAGAGACCCAGTACTTC. The genes are TRBV10-3 and TRBJ2-5; 10 bases line up with TRBD2. Germline values: CDR1 ENHRY, CDR2 SYGVKD. The ends lost 6 bases at V and 0 bases at J; junction bases unmatched: 4. This CDR3 spans 15 amino acids.

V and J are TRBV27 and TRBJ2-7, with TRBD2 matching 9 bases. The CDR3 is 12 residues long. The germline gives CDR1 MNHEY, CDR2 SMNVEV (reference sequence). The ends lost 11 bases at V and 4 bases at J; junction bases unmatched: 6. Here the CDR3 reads CACGGGIYEQYF. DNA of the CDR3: TGTGCCTGCGGGGGGGGGATATACGAGCAGTACTTC.

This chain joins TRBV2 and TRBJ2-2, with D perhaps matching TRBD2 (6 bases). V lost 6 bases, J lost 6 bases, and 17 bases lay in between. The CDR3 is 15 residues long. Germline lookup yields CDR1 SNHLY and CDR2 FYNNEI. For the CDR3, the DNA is TGTGCCAGCAGCGACAGACTAGTAAGGGCCGGGGAGCTGTTTTTT. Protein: CASSDRLVRAGELFF.

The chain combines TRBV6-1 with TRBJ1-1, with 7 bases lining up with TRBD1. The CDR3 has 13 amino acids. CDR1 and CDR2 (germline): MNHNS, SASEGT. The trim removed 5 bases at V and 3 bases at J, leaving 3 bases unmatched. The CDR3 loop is CASSRQGDTEAFF. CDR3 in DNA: TGTGCCAGCAGTCGGCAGGGGGACACTGAAGCTTTCTTT.

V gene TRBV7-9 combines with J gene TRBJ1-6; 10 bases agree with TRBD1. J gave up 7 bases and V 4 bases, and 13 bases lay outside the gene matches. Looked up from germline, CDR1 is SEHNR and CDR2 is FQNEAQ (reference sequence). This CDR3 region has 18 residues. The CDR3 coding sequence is TGTGCCAGCAGCTCAAACGACAGGGGGCGAGGTCTAAATTCACCCCTCCACTTT. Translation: CASSSNDRGRGLNSPLHF.

CDR3 region: CASSLIDADEQFF. CDR3 nucleotide sequence: TGTGCCAGCAGCTTGATAGATGCCGATGAGCAGTTCTTC. The chain uses TRBV5-6 and TRBJ2-1, with D uncertain. The length of the CDR3 is 13 residues. Trimming removed 1 base from V and 8 bases from J, with 10 bases in between. Per the germline V gene, CDR1 is SGHDT and CDR2 is YYEEEE.

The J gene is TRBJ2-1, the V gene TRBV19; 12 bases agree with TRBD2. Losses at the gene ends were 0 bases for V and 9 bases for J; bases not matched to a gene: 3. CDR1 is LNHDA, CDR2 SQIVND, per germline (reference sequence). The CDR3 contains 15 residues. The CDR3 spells CASSIDLAGGTEQFF. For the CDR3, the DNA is TGTGCCAGTAGTATAGATCTAGCGGGAGGGACTGAGCAGTTCTTC.

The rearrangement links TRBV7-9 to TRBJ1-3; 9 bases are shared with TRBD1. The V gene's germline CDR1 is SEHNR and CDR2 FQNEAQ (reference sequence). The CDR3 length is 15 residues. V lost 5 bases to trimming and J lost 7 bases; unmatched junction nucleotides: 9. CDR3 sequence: CASSARDRVMNTIYF. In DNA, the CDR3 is TGTGCCAGCAGCGCTAGGGACAGGGTAATGAACACCATATATTTT.

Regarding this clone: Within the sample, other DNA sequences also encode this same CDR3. CDR3 sequence (DNA): TGTGCCAGCAGCTTGGGGACAGTGAACACTGAAGCTTTCTTT. This sequence encodes CASSLGTVNTEAFF. This chain uses TRBV7-9 with TRBJ1-1; 7 positions agree with TRBD1. This CDR3 contains 14 residues. Germline V gives CDR1 SEHNR, CDR2 FQNEAQ (reference sequence). Trimming at V came to 3 bases and at J to 0 bases, leaving 1 base not matched to a gene.

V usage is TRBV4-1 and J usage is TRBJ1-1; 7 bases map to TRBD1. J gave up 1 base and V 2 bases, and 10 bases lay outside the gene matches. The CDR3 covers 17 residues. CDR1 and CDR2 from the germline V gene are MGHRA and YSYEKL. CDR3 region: CASSQTSRGQKNTEAFF. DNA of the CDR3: TGCGCCAGCAGCCAAACTTCTAGGGGACAGAAGAACACTGAAGCTTTCTTT.

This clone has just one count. The CDR3 DNA sequence: TGCGCCAGCAGGGGGACAGCTGACAATGAGCAGTTCTTC. Protein product: CASRGTADNEQFF. The chain couples TRBV5-1 to TRBJ2-1, with 7 bases matching TRBD1. This CDR3 spans 13 amino acids. Germline values: CDR1 SGHRS, CDR2 YFSETQ. Losses at the gene ends were 5 bases for V and 5 bases for J; bases not matched to a gene: 4.

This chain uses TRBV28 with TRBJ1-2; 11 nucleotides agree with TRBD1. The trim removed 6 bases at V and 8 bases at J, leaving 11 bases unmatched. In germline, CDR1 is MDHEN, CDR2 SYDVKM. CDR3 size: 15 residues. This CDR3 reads CASRIRTGGAKGYTF. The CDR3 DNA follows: TGTGCCAGCAGGATACGGACAGGGGGCGCAAAAGGCTACACCTTC.

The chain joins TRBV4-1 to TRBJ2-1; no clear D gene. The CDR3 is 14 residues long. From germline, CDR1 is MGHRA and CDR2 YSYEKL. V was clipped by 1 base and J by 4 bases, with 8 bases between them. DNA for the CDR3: TGCGCCAGCAGCCAAGCGTTATATTACAATGAGCAGTTCTTC. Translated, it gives CASSQALYYNEQFF.

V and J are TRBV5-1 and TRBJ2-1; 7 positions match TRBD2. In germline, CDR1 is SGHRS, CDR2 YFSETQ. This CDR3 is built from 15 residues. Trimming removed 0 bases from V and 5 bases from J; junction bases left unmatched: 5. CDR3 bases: TGCGCCAGCAGCTTGGTGGGAGGGCTGAACAATGAGCAGTTCTTC. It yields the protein CASSLVGGLNNEQFF.

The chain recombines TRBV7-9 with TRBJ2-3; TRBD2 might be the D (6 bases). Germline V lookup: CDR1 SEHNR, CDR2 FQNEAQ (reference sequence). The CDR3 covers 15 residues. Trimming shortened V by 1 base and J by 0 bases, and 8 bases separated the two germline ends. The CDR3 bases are TGTGCCAGCAGCTTAGGCCTAGCGAGCACAGATACGCAGTATTTT. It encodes CASSLGLASTDTQYF.